The T cell receptor beta chain described here comes from a study of persistence of HIV-infected CD4 T cells. For the study at large: Multiple blood draws of up to about 180 mL, except a couple of donors with single leukapheresis. Study results and limitations: Within sorted populations, more oligoclonal TCRs accompanied more oligoclonal proviruses. Antigen-responding cells were enriched for degenerate expanded CDR3beta sequences.

As concerns this clone: What it binds is not known.

Nonspecific anti-CD3/anti-CD28 bead stimulation represents the broad CD4+ T cell repertoire. Sorting of responding CD4+ T cells relied on upregulated CD40 ligand together with CD69. The ends lost 6 bases at V and 4 bases at J; junction bases unmatched: 3. Germline CDR1 and CDR2: SEHNR and FQNEAQ (reference sequence). The CDR3 loop spans 13 amino acids. Sequencing used immunoSEQ version 4 in survey mode. TCRdb's table, derived via immunoSEQ multiplex PCR, lists solely in-frame clones and lacks some. The top ten clones hold 1.8% of a sample with around 47,000 clones, approximately 90% of them seen once.

The chain couples TRBV7-9 to TRBJ1-1; 9 positions match TRBD1. Here the sequenced sample was CD4+ T cells sorted from PBMCs after approximately 18-hour stimulation, taken from a patient who received antiretroviral therapy. This sequence originates from an adult man with HIV who was CMV-seropositive. The CDR3: CASRLQGATEAFF. In nucleotides, the CDR3 is TGTGCCAGCAGATTACAGGGGGCCACTGAAGCTTTCTTT.